This TCR beta chain stems from a study of T cells after yellow fever vaccination. Whole-study context: For low cell numbers, libraries were made with SMART-Seq v4 Ultra Low Input.

Trimming left V 1 base short and J 9 bases short, with 10 bases between. The germline gives CDR1 SGHTA, CDR2 FQGNSA. CDR3 length: 13 residues. Study results and caveats: Abundant clonotypes (contaminants from the bulk population) could be present in FACS-sorted repertoires. The secondary T-cell response peaked on day 5, not day 15, but was weaker.

A universal primer site and UMIs were added as TCR cDNA was made by 5'RACE template switching. TCRdb reanalysed the 5' RACE reads using MiXCR and keeps one entry per CDR3 protein. This table holds approximately 330,000 distinct CDR3 sequences, 4.1% found once. Concerning this clonotype: The target antigen is unknown.

The genes are TRBV7-2 and TRBJ2-1; D is unclear. The sequences come from PBMCs, collected 5 days after the yellow fever booster vaccination. The receptor was derived from a young man who received the YFV17D yellow fever vaccine. In DNA, the CDR3 is TGTGCCAGCAGCTTAGGGCAGGCGCGTGAGCAGTTCTTC. Its translation is CASSLGQAREQFF.